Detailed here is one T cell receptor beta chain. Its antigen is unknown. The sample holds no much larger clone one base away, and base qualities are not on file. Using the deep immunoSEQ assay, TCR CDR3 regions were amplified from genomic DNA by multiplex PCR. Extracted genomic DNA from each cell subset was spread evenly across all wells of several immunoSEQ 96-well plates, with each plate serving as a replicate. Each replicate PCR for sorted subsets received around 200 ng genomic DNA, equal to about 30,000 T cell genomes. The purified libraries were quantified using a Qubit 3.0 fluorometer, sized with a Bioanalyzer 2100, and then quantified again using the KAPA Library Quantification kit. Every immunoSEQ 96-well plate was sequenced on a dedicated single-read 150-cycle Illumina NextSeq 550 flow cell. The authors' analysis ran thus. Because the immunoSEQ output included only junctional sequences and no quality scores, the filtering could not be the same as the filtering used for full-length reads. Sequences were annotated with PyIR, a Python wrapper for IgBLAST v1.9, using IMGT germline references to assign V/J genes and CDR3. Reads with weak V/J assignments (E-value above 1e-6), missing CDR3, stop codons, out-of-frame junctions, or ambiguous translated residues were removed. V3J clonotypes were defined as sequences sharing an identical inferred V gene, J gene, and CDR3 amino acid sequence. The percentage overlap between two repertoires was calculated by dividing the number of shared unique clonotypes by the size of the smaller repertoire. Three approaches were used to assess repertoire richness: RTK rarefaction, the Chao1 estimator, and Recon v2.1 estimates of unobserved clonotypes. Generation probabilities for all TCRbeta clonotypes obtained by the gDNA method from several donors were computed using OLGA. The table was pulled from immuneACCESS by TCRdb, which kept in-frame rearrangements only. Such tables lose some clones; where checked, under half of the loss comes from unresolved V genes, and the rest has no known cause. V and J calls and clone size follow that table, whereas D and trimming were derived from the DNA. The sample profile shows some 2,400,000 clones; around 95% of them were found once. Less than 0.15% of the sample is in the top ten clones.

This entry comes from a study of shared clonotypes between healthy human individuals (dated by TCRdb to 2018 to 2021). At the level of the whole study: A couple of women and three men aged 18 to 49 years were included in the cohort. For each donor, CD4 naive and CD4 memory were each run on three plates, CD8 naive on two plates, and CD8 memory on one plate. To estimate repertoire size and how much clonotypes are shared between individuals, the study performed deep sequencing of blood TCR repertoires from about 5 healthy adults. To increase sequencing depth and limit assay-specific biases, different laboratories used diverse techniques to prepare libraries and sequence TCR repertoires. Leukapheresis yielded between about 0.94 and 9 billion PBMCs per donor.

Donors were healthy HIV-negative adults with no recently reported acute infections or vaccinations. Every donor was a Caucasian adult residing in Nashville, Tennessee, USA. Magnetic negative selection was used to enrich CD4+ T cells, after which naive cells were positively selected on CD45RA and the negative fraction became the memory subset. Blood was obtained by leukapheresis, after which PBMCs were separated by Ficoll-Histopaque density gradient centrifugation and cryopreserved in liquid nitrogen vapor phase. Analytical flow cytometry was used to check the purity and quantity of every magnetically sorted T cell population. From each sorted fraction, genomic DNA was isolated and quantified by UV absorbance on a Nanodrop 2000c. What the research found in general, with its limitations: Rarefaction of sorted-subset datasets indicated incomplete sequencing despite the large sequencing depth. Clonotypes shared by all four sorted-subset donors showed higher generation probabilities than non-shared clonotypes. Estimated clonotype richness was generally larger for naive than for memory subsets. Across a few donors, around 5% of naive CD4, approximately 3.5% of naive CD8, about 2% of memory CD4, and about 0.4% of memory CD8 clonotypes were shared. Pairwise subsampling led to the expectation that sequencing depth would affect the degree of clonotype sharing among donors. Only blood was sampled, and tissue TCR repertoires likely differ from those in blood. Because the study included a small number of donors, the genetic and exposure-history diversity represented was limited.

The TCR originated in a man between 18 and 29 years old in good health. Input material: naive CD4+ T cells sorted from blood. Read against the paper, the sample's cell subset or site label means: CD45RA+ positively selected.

The DNA sequence follows: TGCGCCAGCAGCGTTACTAGCGGGAGCACAGATACGCAGTATTTT. It is translated as CASSVTSGSTDTQYF. The sequence links TRBV10-2 to TRBJ2-3; 9 bases in between match TRBD2. V and J are trimmed by 6 bases and 0 bases, and the gene matches miss 4 bases of the junction. CDR1 and CDR2 were assigned from the germline V gene as WSHSY and SAAADI. There are 15 amino acids in the CDR3, from cysteine to phenylalanine inclusive. The retained sequence is limited to the CDR3, 45 bases, with the frame set at the first base.